A selection of T cell receptor beta chains follows, all from one sample in a study of T cell responses to AZD1222 COVID-19 vaccine. The data were produced by immunoSEQ multiplex PCR, yet TCRdb's version contains in-frame clones alone and is incomplete. The table records roughly 140,000 clones, 94% of them present only once. Sample: peripheral blood, taken on day 0 of AZD1222 vaccination. The receptors come from an adult in good health. The CDR3 runs from the conserved cysteine through the conserved F or W. The D gene is left open where the match is weak. Size is stated for part of the rows, as once, few or many counts, or as a class when the clone is expanded.

d_gene: -
j_gene: TRBJ2-3
abundance: -
v_gene: TRBV6-5
CDR3aa: CASSTTPDAQNTQYF
CDR3nt: TGTGCCAGCAGTACGACACCGGACGCCCAGAATACGCAGTATTTT

d_gene: -
j_gene: TRBJ2-1
abundance: -
v_gene: TRBV27
CDR3aa: CASSQPTDYNEQFF
CDR3nt: TGTGCCAGCTCACAACCAACAGATTACAATGAGCAGTTCTTC

d_gene: -
j_gene: TRBJ1-2
abundance: -
v_gene: TRBV19
CDR3aa: CASRDRQRLNYGYTF
CDR3nt: TGTGCCAGTAGGGACAGACAGAGACTTAACTATGGCTACACCTTC

d_gene: TRBD1
j_gene: TRBJ1-2
abundance: few
v_gene: TRBV6-5
CDR3aa: CASRESGGDYGYTF
CDR3nt: TGTGCCAGCAGGGAGTCAGGGGGTGACTATGGCTACACCTTC

d_gene: TRBD1
j_gene: TRBJ1-4
abundance: -
v_gene: TRBV28
CDR3aa: CASGTGGSTNEKLFF
CDR3nt: TGTGCCAGTGGGACAGGGGGCTCTACTAATGAAAAACTGTTTTTT

d_gene: -
j_gene: TRBJ1-5
abundance: -
v_gene: TRBV6-5
CDR3aa: CASQLRERQPQHF
CDR3nt: TGTGCCAGTCAACTCAGGGAGAGGCAGCCCCAGCATTTT

d_gene: -
j_gene: TRBJ1-4
abundance: once
v_gene: TRBV6-5
CDR3aa: CASKKWGTDEKLFF
CDR3nt: TGTGCCAGCAAGAAATGGGGTACCGATGAAAAACTGTTTTTT

d_gene: TRBD2
j_gene: TRBJ2-3
abundance: -
v_gene: TRBV7-9
CDR3aa: CASTRRAGGPDTQYF
CDR3nt: TGTGCCAGCACCCGAAGGGCGGGAGGGCCCGATACGCAGTATTTT

d_gene: -
j_gene: TRBJ2-5
abundance: -
v_gene: TRBV15
CDR3aa: CATSRDRLGGRTQYF
CDR3nt: TGTGCCACCAGCAGAGATCGACTAGGGGGTAGGACCCAGTACTTC

d_gene: -
j_gene: TRBJ1-1
abundance: -
v_gene: TRBV2
CDR3aa: CASRYRSMNTEAFF
CDR3nt: TGTGCCAGCAGATACAGGTCCATGAACACTGAAGCTTTCTTT

d_gene: -
j_gene: TRBJ2-2
abundance: -
v_gene: TRBV6-5
CDR3aa: CANGRRGGELFF
CDR3nt: TGTGCCAACGGCCGCAGGGGCGGGGAGCTGTTTTTT

d_gene: -
j_gene: TRBJ1-6
abundance: -
v_gene: TRBV2
CDR3aa: CASSVETSPLHF
CDR3nt: TGTGCCAGCAGTGTTGAGACATCCCCCCTCCACTTT

d_gene: -
j_gene: TRBJ1-5
abundance: -
v_gene: TRBV6-5
CDR3aa: CASSYTGMSNQPQHF
CDR3nt: TGTGCCAGCAGCTATACAGGGATGAGCAATCAGCCCCAGCATTTT

d_gene: TRBD2
j_gene: TRBJ2-1
abundance: -
v_gene: TRBV4-1
CDR3aa: CASSQAFGTTDNEQFF
CDR3nt: TGCGCCAGCAGCCAAGCCTTCGGGACTACGGACAATGAGCAGTTCTTC

d_gene: -
j_gene: TRBJ1-3
abundance: once
v_gene: TRBV4-1
CDR3aa: CASSQGGNSGNTIYF
CDR3nt: TGCGCCAGCAGCCAAGGTGGAAACTCTGGAAACACCATATATTTT

d_gene: -
j_gene: TRBJ2-3
abundance: -
v_gene: TRBV7-9
CDR3aa: CASGAVSGYTQYF
CDR3nt: TGTGCCAGCGGGGCGGTATCGGGCTATACGCAGTATTTT

d_gene: -
j_gene: TRBJ1-5
abundance: -
v_gene: TRBV19
CDR3aa: CASSMFASRNQPQHF
CDR3nt: TGTGCCAGTAGTATGTTTGCAAGCCGAAATCAGCCCCAGCATTTT